The rows below give T cell receptor beta chains drawn from one sample of a study of CD8 T cells in Susac syndrome. One entry per CDR3 protein, called by TCRdb with MiXCR from the immunoSEQ multiplex PCR reads. Here the sample spans around 130,000 distinct CDR3 sequences, approximately 94% being singletons. Sequencing was performed on CD4+ T cells from PBMCs. These receptors all stem from a human donor in good health. Both conserved end residues are part of each CDR3. The D gene is left open where the match is weak. The size of a clone is reported for some rows only, either as once, few or many, or as a class for expanded clones.

size | J | D | V | length | DNA | CDR3
. | TRBJ2-3 | . | TRBV30 | 15 | TGTGCCTGGAGTGTAACTAGTGGGACCCGGAATACGCAGTATTTT | CAWSVTSGTRNTQYF
. | TRBJ2-5 | TRBD1 | TRBV10-3 | 13 | TGTGCCATCGCAAATACAGGGGGAGAGACCCAGTACTTC | CAIANTGGETQYF
. | TRBJ1-1 | . | TRBV7-9 | 14 | TGTGCCAGCAGCTCAGGGATGGAGGACACTGAAGCTTTCTTT | CASSSGMEDTEAFF
. | TRBJ2-3 | . | TRBV27 | 15 | TGTGCCAGCGCCCTACTAGACTTAGCCACAGATACGCAGTATTTT | CASALLDLATDTQYF
. | TRBJ1-2 | TRBD1 | TRBV19 | 16 | TGTGCCAGTAGTTCAACACCGGGACAGGGACAGCATGGCTACACCTTC | CASSSTPGQGQHGYTF
. | TRBJ2-7 | TRBD1 | TRBV7-2 | 13 | TGTGCCAGCAGCAGGGGACAGGGTAGGGAGCAGTACTTC | CASSRGQGREQYF
. | TRBJ2-3 | . | TRBV29-1 | 12 | TGCAGCGTTGACAGAACCACAGATACGCAGTATTTT | CSVDRTTDTQYF
. | TRBJ2-3 | . | TRBV28 | 15 | TGTGCCAGCAAGGGGGCGGGAGCCAGCACAGATACGCAGTATTTT | CASKGAGASTDTQYF
. | TRBJ1-3 | . | TRBV11-2 | 15 | TGTGCCAGCAGCTTAGCACAGCACTCTGGAAACACCATATATTTT | CASSLAQHSGNTIYF
. | TRBJ2-3 | . | TRBV18 | 14 | TGTGCCAGCTCACCAAATAGATTCCCAGATACGCAGTATTTT | CASSPNRFPDTQYF
. | TRBJ2-7 | . | TRBV6-5 | 17 | TGTGCCAGCAGTTACTCGCTTGTCAGGGGAGATGGAAACGAGCAGTACTTC | CASSYSLVRGDGNEQYF
. | TRBJ2-7 | . | TRBV14 | 17 | TGTGCCAGCAGCCAAGGACCCAGGAGCCGAGGCTCCTACGAGCAGTACTTC | CASSQGPRSRGSYEQYF
. | TRBJ1-5 | TRBD1 | TRBV19 | 17 | TGTGCCAGTAGGATGGGGACAGGTTTTCATAGCAATCAGCCCCAGCATTTT | CASRMGTGFHSNQPQHF
. | TRBJ2-2 | TRBD2 | TRBV7-3 | 16 | TGTGCCAGCAGCTTAATGCCTGGAGCGGGAGACGTGGAGCTGTTTTTT | CASSLMPGAGDVELFF
. | TRBJ2-3 | TRBD2 | TRBV6-1 | 15 | TGTGCCAGCCGTCGACTGCGGGAGATCCCAGATACGCAGTATTTT | CASRRLREIPDTQYF
once | TRBJ1-6 | . | TRBV5-1 | 14 | TGCGCCAGCAGCTTAAGTGAGGAAAATTCACCCCTCCACTTT | CASSLSEENSPLHF
. | TRBJ1-1 | . | TRBV30 | 13 | TGTGCCTGGAGTAGTGGACAAACGACTGAAGCTTTCTTT | CAWSSGQTTEAFF
few | TRBJ1-5 | . | TRBV7-9 | 15 | TGTGCCAGCAGCTTGGGGCCAGGTTTCAATCAGCCCCAGCATTTT | CASSLGPGFNQPQHF
. | TRBJ2-1 | TRBD2 | TRBV12-3/TRBV12-4 | 15 | TGTGCCAGCAGTTTAGCGGGAGGGCCCAGGTATGAGCAGTTCTTC | CASSLAGGPRYEQFF
. | TRBJ2-7 | . | TRBV23-1 | 15 | TGCGCCAGCAGTCAATCCCATGAGAGCTCCTACGAGCAGTACTTC | CASSQSHESSYEQYF
. | TRBJ2-7 | . | TRBV6-6 | 16 | TGTGCCAGCAGTTACCTCCGGGGGCGGGAGTCCTACGAGCAGTACTTC | CASSYLRGRESYEQYF
once | TRBJ2-3 | . | TRBV7-3 | 14 | TGTGCCAGCAGCTTAGGGGAGCTCACAGATACGCAGTATTTT | CASSLGELTDTQYF
. | TRBJ1-2 | TRBD1 | TRBV20-1 | 15 | TGCAGTGCTAGAGTAACAGGGGGAGTGGAACGTGGCTACACCTTC | CSARVTGGVERGYTF
. | TRBJ2-7 | . | TRBV24-1 | 14 | TGTGCCACCAGTGGGGGCTCCCGCTCCTACGAGCAGTACTTC | CATSGGSRSYEQYF
once | TRBJ1-1 | . | TRBV3-1 | 13 | TGTGCCAGCACCGAACACCGGAACACTGAAGCTTTCTTT | CASTEHRNTEAFF
. | TRBJ2-7 | . | TRBV7-2 | 14 | TGTGCCAGCAGCTTAGGAGGCTCCACCTACGAGCAGTACTTC | CASSLGGSTYEQYF
. | TRBJ2-1 | . | TRBV6-5 | 15 | TGTGCCAGCAGTTATGAAGGTGGCAGATACAATGAGCAGTTCTTC | CASSYEGGRYNEQFF
. | TRBJ1-5 | . | TRBV5-6 | 16 | TGTGCCAGCAGCTTGCTGTCGGGTGGGATTAATCAGCCCCAGCATTTT | CASSLLSGGINQPQHF
. | TRBJ2-1 | . | TRBV7-8 | 21 | TGTGCCAGCAGCTTAGCCCGTCAGGGACACAGCTTGGCCCCCACTCCCAATGAGCAGTTCTTC | CASSLARQGHSLAPTPNEQFF
. | TRBJ1-5 | . | TRBV7-2 | 13 | TGTGCCAGCAGCCGGACAGTAAATCAGCCCCAGCATTTT | CASSRTVNQPQHF
once | TRBJ2-1 | . | TRBV29-1 | 17 | TGCAGCGTTGAGAAACGCCTTACTCAGAGCTCCTACAATGAGCAGTTCTTC | CSVEKRLTQSSYNEQFF
. | TRBJ1-4 | . | TRBV6-6 | 13 | TGTGCCAGCAGGTCTCCAGGGTTGGAAAAACTGTTTTTT | CASRSPGLEKLFF
. | TRBJ2-1 | . | TRBV28 | 13 | TGTGCCAGCGGTACTACAGCCTACAATGAGCAGTTCTTC | CASGTTAYNEQFF
. | TRBJ2-5 | . | TRBV29-1 | 14 | TGCAGCGTTGGAGAGGGCTCAGGCCAAGAGACCCAGTACTTC | CSVGEGSGQETQYF
. | TRBJ2-1 | . | TRBV7-9 | 16 | TGTGCCAGCAGCTTAGCACGAGGGGGGCAGTCAAATGAGCAGTTCTTC | CASSLARGGQSNEQFF
. | TRBJ1-1 | TRBD1 | TRBV4-2 | 14 | TGTGCCAGCAGCAAAAAGACAGGGGATACTGAAGCTTTCTTT | CASSKKTGDTEAFF
. | TRBJ1-2 | . | TRBV28 | 13 | TGTGCCAGCAGTTTTAGGGACACCGCTGGCTACACCTTC | CASSFRDTAGYTF
. | TRBJ2-1 | . | TRBV18 | 13 | TGTGCCAGCTCACCAACACTAGAGAATGAGCAGTTCTTC | CASSPTLENEQFF
. | TRBJ2-5 | . | TRBV7-8 | 15 | TGTGCCAGCAGCTTAAGCTCGGGACTCCAAGAGACCCAGTACTTC | CASSLSSGLQETQYF
. | TRBJ2-7 | TRBD1 | TRBV20-1 | 15 | TGCAGTGCTAGAGATCATCGGACAGGGGGCAACGAGCAGTACTTC | CSARDHRTGGNEQYF
. | TRBJ2-2 | . | TRBV2 | 16 | TGTGCCAGCAAAGGAGGCGGGTCTGGGGTGGCCGGGGAGCTGTTTTTT | CASKGGGSGVAGELFF
. | TRBJ2-4 | TRBD2 | TRBV5-1 | 15 | TGCGCCAGCAGCTTGCTTGGGACTAGCGTAAACATTCAGTACTTC | CASSLLGTSVNIQYF
. | TRBJ2-1 | TRBD2 | TRBV7-9 | 18 | TGTGCCAGCAGCCACCACGGAAGGGGGCTAGCGGGAAACAATGAGCAGTTCTTC | CASSHHGRGLAGNNEQFF
. | TRBJ1-1 | . | TRBV20-1 | 14 | TGCAGTGCTAGAGATGTAACGAGGGGAACTGAAGCTTTCTTT | CSARDVTRGTEAFF
. | TRBJ2-5 | . | TRBV6-6 | 15 | TGTGCCAGCAGTTACTCGATGGCAGGGGAAGAGACCCAGTACTTC | CASSYSMAGEETQYF
. | TRBJ1-1 | . | TRBV6-1 | 11 | TGTGCCAGCAGTGAAGTCGGTGAAGCTTTCTTT | CASSEVGEAFF
. | TRBJ2-5 | . | TRBV24-1 | 13 | TGTGCCACCAGAGCTAGCGATCAAGAGACCCAGTACTTC | CATRASDQETQYF
. | TRBJ2-1 | . | TRBV12-3/TRBV12-4 | 16 | TGTGCCAGCAGTTTTACATCAGGAGGAAGCCTTTCTGAGCAGTTCTTC | CASSFTSGGSLSEQFF
. | TRBJ2-2 | TRBD2 | TRBV30 | 15 | TGTGCCTGGAGTGTAGCGGGAGTTCTGGCCGGGGAGCTGTTTTTT | CAWSVAGVLAGELFF
. | TRBJ2-1 | . | TRBV5-1 | 16 | TGCGCCAGCAGCTTGGAACAGCCCGCGATCGCCAATGAGCAGTTCTTC | CASSLEQPAIANEQFF
. | TRBJ2-5 | . | TRBV20-1 | 14 | TGCAGTGCCCGAAGGAGGGCGGTAAAAGAGACCCAGTACTTC | CSARRRAVKETQYF
. | TRBJ2-5 | . | TRBV29-1 | 11 | TGCAGCGTGTCAAACCAAGAGACCCAGTACTTC | CSVSNQETQYF
. | TRBJ2-2 | . | TRBV18 | 15 | TGTGCCAGCTCACCGGAACAGGGATTCACCGGGGAGCTGTTTTTT | CASSPEQGFTGELFF
. | TRBJ1-5 | . | TRBV19 | 13 | TGTGCCAGTAGGCTTGACGGCAATCAGCCCCAGCATTTT | CASRLDGNQPQHF